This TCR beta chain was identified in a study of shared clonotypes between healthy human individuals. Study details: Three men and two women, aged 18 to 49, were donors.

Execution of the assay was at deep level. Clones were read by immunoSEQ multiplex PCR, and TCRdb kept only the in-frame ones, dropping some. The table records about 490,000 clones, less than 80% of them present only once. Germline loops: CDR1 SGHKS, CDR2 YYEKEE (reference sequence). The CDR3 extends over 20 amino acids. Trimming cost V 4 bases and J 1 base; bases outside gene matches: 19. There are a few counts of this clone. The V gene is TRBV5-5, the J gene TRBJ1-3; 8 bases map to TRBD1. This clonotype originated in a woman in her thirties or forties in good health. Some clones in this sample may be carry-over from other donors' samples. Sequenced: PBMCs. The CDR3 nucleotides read TGTGCCAGCAGCCCCAGCTTGGCTCGGGCCGGGACAGGTTCTGGAAACACCATATATTTT. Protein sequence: CASSPSLARAGTGSGNTIYF.